The 28 T cell receptor beta chains presented below share a single source sample, sequenced in a study of T cell repertoires in cytomegalovirus infection. TCRdb used MiXCR to reprocess the reads, holding one entry per CDR3 protein. This table holds roughly 68,000 distinct CDR3 sequences, 20% to 25% found once. Their recognized antigens are unknown. Sequencing was performed on CD8+ T cells from cultured PBMCs, taken from culture after CMV antigen stimulation. The receptors were gathered from a human donor in good health (CMV status not recorded). Some clones in this sample may be carry-over from other donors' samples.

The J gene is TRBJ2-3, the V gene TRBV11-1; 10 bases map to TRBD2. Germline V gene data show CDR1 as SGHAT and CDR2 as FQDESV (reference sequence). The CDR3 runs 14 residues. V gave up 5 bases and J gave up 5 bases; unmatched junction bases: 4. This CDR3 reads CASSPSGGEDTQYF. In nucleotides, the CDR3 is TGTGCCAGCAGCCCAAGCGGGGGGGAAGATACGCAGTATTTT.

The chain uses TRBV4-2 and TRBJ2-7; D gene uncertain. CDR1 and CDR2 from the germline V gene are LGHNA and YNFKEQ. Trimming took off 1 base at V and 7 bases at J, with 11 bases between the two ends. This CDR3 is built from 13 residues. CDR3 loop: CASSQALVDEQYF. In DNA, the CDR3 is TGTGCCAGCAGCCAAGCCCTCGTCGATGAGCAGTACTTC.

This chain joins TRBV7-2 and TRBJ1-4; D gene ambiguous. CDR3 length: 13 residues. V lost 5 bases and J lost 14, with 18 bases in between. Germline CDR1 and CDR2: SGHTA and FQGNSA. CDR3 in DNA: TGTGCCAGCAGCCTCCTTACCGATGGGGTCCTGTTTTTT. Translating gives CASSLLTDGVLFF. Using reference TRBV7-2 and TRBJ1-4 for the parts outside the CDR3, the full variable domain is GAGVSQSPSNKVTEKGKDVELRCDPISGHTALYWYRQSLGQGLEFLIYFQGNSAPDKSGLPSDRFSAERTGGSVSTLTIQRTQQEDSAVYLCASSLLTDGVLFFGSGTQLSVL.

This rearrangement joins TRBV7-9 to TRBJ1-4; 9 bases are a match to TRBD1. The germline V gene encodes CDR1 SEHNR and CDR2 FQNEAQ (reference sequence). The CDR3 extends over 17 amino acids. V gave up 4 bases and J gave up 0 bases; unmatched junction bases: 6. The CDR3 sequence is CASSSDRQGATNEKLFF. The CDR3 DNA sequence: TGTGCCAGCAGCTCGGACCGACAGGGGGCAACTAATGAAAAACTGTTTTTT.

The CDR3 reads CASKFTGNEQYF. CDR3 in DNA: TGTGCCAGCAAGTTCACCGGGAACGAGCAGTACTTC. The V call is TRBV12-3 or TRBV12-4, the J call TRBJ2-7; maybe TRBD2 (5 bases). Trimming left V 7 bases short and J 5 bases short, with 12 bases between. The CDR3 covers 12 residues.

The chain is built from TRBV7-6 and TRBJ2-7, with a weak D call TRBD2 (6 bases). Germline CDR1 is SGHVS and CDR2 is FNYEAQ. V was clipped by 7 bases and J by 0 bases, with 10 bases between them. This CDR3 spans 13 amino acids. CDR3 region: CASTVGGSYEQYF. CDR3 nucleotides: TGTGCCAGCACCGTGGGGGGCTCCTACGAGCAGTACTTC.

The chain uses TRBV4-3 and TRBJ1-1, with TRBD1 matching 7 bases. J was trimmed by 5 bases and V by 0 bases; bases with no gene match: 6. CDR1 and CDR2 (germline): LGHNA, YSLEER. This CDR3 region has 15 residues. The CDR3 DNA reads TGCGCCAGCAGCCAAGATCGCAGGGGGTGGACTGAAGCTTTCTTT. It yields the protein CASSQDRRGWTEAFF.

This clonotype was counted ten times or more. The chain links TRBV7-2 to TRBJ1-2; D is unresolved. CDR1 and CDR2 (germline): SGHTA, FQGNSA. V was pared by 5 bases and J by 3 bases, with 16 bases between. The CDR3 spans 15 residues. CDR3 DNA: TGTGCCAGCAGCGTCCCTAGATGGGAGGACTATGGCTACACCTTC. This translates into CASSVPRWEDYGYTF.

There are a few counts of this clonotype. This chain connects TRBV7-6 to TRBJ2-1, with 8 nucleotides matching TRBD2. V shed 5 bases and J 4 bases; nucleotides not matched to a gene: 7. The CDR3 is 15 amino acids. Per the germline V gene, CDR1 is SGHVS and CDR2 is FNYEAQ. The CDR3 DNA sequence: TGTGCCAGCAGCGTGTCTAGCGGGTCTTACAATGAGCAGTTCTTC. As protein: CASSVSSGSYNEQFF.

The chain recombines TRBV18 with TRBJ2-7; 9 positions agree with TRBD1. V trimming: 6 bases; J trimming: 5 bases; junction bases outside the gene matches: 11. Per the germline V gene, CDR1 is KGHSH and CDR2 is LQKENI. The CDR3 has 15 residues. The chain's CDR3 is CASSHSGTGSHEQYF. The CDR3 DNA is TGTGCCAGCTCTCACTCCGGGACAGGGTCCCACGAGCAGTACTTC.

This clonotype was recorded many times. The chain uses TRBV27 and TRBJ2-7; D gene unclear. The germline V gene has CDR1 MNHEY and CDR2 SMNVEV (reference sequence). V was clipped by 5 bases and J by 5 bases, with 13 bases between them. The CDR3 sequence is 13 residues long. This CDR3 is CASSTPQGHEQYF. CDR3 coding DNA: TGTGCCAGCAGTACCCCTCAAGGCCACGAGCAGTACTTC.

The table lists this clonotype with a few counts. This chain uses TRBV7-8 with TRBJ1-1; 8 bases map to TRBD1. The J segment lost 2 bases and the V segment lost 4 bases, leaving 3 bases of the junction unmatched. This CDR3 is built from 14 residues. Germline CDR1 SGHVS, CDR2 FQNEAQ. CDR3 protein: CASSSPGGNTEAFF. CDR3 nucleotide sequence: TGTGCCAGCAGCTCCCCAGGGGGCAACACTGAAGCTTTCTTT.

A few counts support this clonotype. The gene calls are TRBV7-8 and TRBJ2-1; 9 nucleotides align to TRBD2. CDR3 length: 16 amino acids. The germline V gene encodes CDR1 SGHVS and CDR2 FQNEAQ. The V gene end was trimmed by 1 base and the J gene end by 8 bases; junction bases not matched to a gene: 9. CDR3 DNA sequence: TGTGCCAGCAGCTTAGTGCGGGGGGGCATTCGTTATGAGCAGTTCTTC. Amino acid sequence: CASSLVRGGIRYEQFF.

This clonotype was seen a handful of times. The chain couples TRBV5-6 to TRBJ2-3; tentatively, D is TRBD1 (5 bases). This CDR3 has 17 amino acids. The germline V gene encodes CDR1 SGHDT and CDR2 YYEEEE. With 2 bases removed from V and 2 bases from J, the gap between germline ends came to 18 bases. Written as DNA, the CDR3 is TGTGCCAGCAGCTTAAGGATCCCGAGGACATACACAGATACGCAGTATTTT. Protein product: CASSLRIPRTYTDTQYF.

The V call is TRBV9, the J call TRBJ1-2, with TRBD1 matching 7 bases. Germline V lookup: CDR1 SGDLS, CDR2 YYNGEE. Trimming took 0 bases from V and 8 from J; bases not matched to a gene: 10. This CDR3 is 15 amino acids long. CDR3 sequence (DNA): TGTGCCAGCAGCGTAGCTGGTACAGGGGTGAGAGGCTACACCTTC. It specifies CASSVAGTGVRGYTF.

The chain uses TRBV4-3 and TRBJ1-1; unclear D gene. Per the germline V gene, CDR1 is LGHNA and CDR2 is YSLEER. The CDR3 length is 18 residues. Deletions cut 0 bases from V and 0 bases from J, with 17 bases between. The CDR3 here is CASSQDIGSSSMNTEAFF. The CDR3 region has the DNA TGCGCCAGCAGCCAAGATATCGGGAGCTCCTCTATGAACACTGAAGCTTTCTTT.

This CDR3 reads CASSYRDGTEAFF. The CDR3 DNA sequence: TGTGCCAGCAGTTACCGAGACGGCACTGAAGCTTTCTTT. The J gene is TRBJ1-1, the V gene TRBV6-5; D remains unclear. The CDR3 has 13 residues. CDR1 and CDR2 (germline): MNHEY, SVGAGI. Trimming shortened V by 2 bases and J by 4 bases, and 8 bases separated the two germline ends.

The rearrangement links TRBV20-1 to TRBJ2-3, with D possibly being TRBD2 (5 bases). CDR1 DFQATT and CDR2 SNEGSKA come from the germline V gene (reference sequence). Deletions cut 6 bases from V and 0 bases from J, with 10 bases between. This CDR3 region has 13 residues. The CDR3 bases are TGCAGTGCGGCGGACTTTAGCACAGATACGCAGTATTTT. Translated: CSAADFSTDTQYF.

This clonotype was recorded many times. The chain recombines TRBV19 with TRBJ1-1; unclear D gene. Trimming shortened V by 7 bases and J by 2 bases, and 11 bases separated the two germline ends. Germline V CDR1 and CDR2: LNHDA, SQIVND (reference sequence). This CDR3 has 13 amino acids. The CDR3 region is CASNRRGNTEAFF. The CDR3 DNA sequence: TGTGCCAGTAATCGGAGAGGCAACACTGAAGCTTTCTTT.

The chain has TRBV7-9 and TRBJ1-5; 7 nucleotides match TRBD1. V lost 3 bases, J lost 4 bases, and 6 bases stayed unmatched. The length of the CDR3 is 15 residues. Looked up from germline, CDR1 is SEHNR and CDR2 is FQNEAQ (reference sequence). In nucleotides, the CDR3 is TGTGCCAGCAGCTTGGGGACAGTGGAAAATCAGCCCCAGCATTTT. Protein product: CASSLGTVENQPQHF.

This clonotype was found a few times. The rearrangement links TRBV4-3 to TRBJ1-6; D may be TRBD1 (5 bases). V was clipped by 3 bases and J by 0 bases, with 12 bases between them. This CDR3 spans 17 amino acids. Germline values: CDR1 LGHNA, CDR2 YSLEER. The CDR3 loop reads CASSHGTESSYNSPLHF. CDR3 bases: TGCGCCAGCAGCCATGGGACGGAAAGCTCCTATAATTCACCCCTCCACTTT.

This clonotype has a handful of counts. As DNA, the CDR3 is TGTGCCAGCAGCCCCATTTCGGGCACTGAAGCTTTCTTT. Its translation: CASSPISGTEAFF. The chain combines TRBV6-4 with TRBJ1-1; D remains unclear. Trimming cost V 6 bases and J 4 bases, with 12 bases left between them. Per germline, CDR1 MRHNA and CDR2 SNTAGT. The CDR3 consists of 13 residues.

CDR3 sequence: CASSLRMGVFTEAFF. Here the CDR3 DNA reads TGTGCCAGCAGCCTACGAATGGGGGTTTTCACTGAAGCTTTCTTT. V and J are TRBV7-2 and TRBJ1-1; D perhaps matches TRBD1 (5 bases). V was trimmed by 5 bases and J by 4 bases, leaving 17 bases between them. The CDR3 has 15 residues. Germline V lookup: CDR1 SGHTA, CDR2 FQGNSA.

This chain joins TRBV25-1 and TRBJ1-4; possibly TRBD1 for D (5 bases). The CDR3 has 14 amino acids. V was pared by 2 bases and J by 8 bases, with 12 bases between. CDR1 and CDR2 (germline): MGHDK, SYGVNS. The CDR3 sequence is CASSERQGWEKLFF. The CDR3 region has the DNA TGTGCCAGCAGTGAACGGCAGGGTTGGGAAAAACTGTTTTTT.

In its sample, this clonotype was seen a few times. J is TRBJ1-2 and V is TRBV4-1, with D hard to call. V lost 0 bases to trimming and J lost 2 bases, with 19 bases between them. The V gene's germline CDR1 is MGHRA and CDR2 YSYEKL. The CDR3 loop spans 18 amino acids. The CDR3 spells CASSQEPGARHLNYGYTF. The CDR3 nucleotides read TGCGCCAGCAGCCAAGAACCGGGAGCACGTCACCTAAACTATGGCTACACCTTC.

The genes are TRBV28 and TRBJ1-6; a possible D gene is TRBD1 (6 bases). The CDR3 is made up of 14 amino acids. V was cut by 8 bases and J by 10 bases, with 18 bases left in between. Germline V gene lookup returns CDR1 MDHEN and CDR2 SYDVKM. The CDR3, as DNA: TGTGCCAGCGAACAACAGGGAGAGGGATCACCCCTCCACTTT. Its translation: CASEQQGEGSPLHF.

The chain has TRBV7-9 and TRBJ1-1, with D hard to call. Between the trimmed V and J ends, which lost 1 base and 0 bases, there was a span of 9 bases. The CDR3 spans 15 residues. Germline V gene lookup returns CDR1 SEHNR and CDR2 FQNEAQ (reference sequence). The CDR3 DNA reads as TGTGCCAGCAGCTTAGAAGGCGTCCTGAACACTGAAGCTTTCTTT. Amino acids: CASSLEGVLNTEAFF.

This clonotype was seen a handful of times. The genes are TRBV12-3 or TRBV12-4 and TRBJ2-1, with 9 bases that match TRBD2. The CDR3 contains 17 residues. J lost 8 bases, V lost 0 bases, and 11 bases had no gene match. Here the CDR3 reads CASSLARRGGHIDEQFF. In nucleotides, the CDR3 is TGTGCCAGCAGTTTAGCGCGGCGGGGGGGCCATATTGATGAGCAGTTCTTC.